This entry concerns a single T cell receptor beta chain. A junction boundary mismatches the germline segment, possibly from a read error. The CDR3 spans 15 residues. The germline V gene encodes CDR1 ENHRY and CDR2 SYGVKD. RNA transcripts provided the source from which TCR beta CDR3 regions were amplified. RT-PCR in the first round (using the HTBI primer set) targeted the TCR CDR3. TCRdb called the multiplex PCR reads again in MiXCR, with one record for every CDR3 protein. The table records about 500,000 distinct CDR3 sequences, 15% to 20% of them present only once. Over 18 months, lack of ophthalmopathy progression marked Graves' hyperthyroidism as stable. This sample is drawn from a study of T cells in Graves' hyperthyroidism and ophthalmopathy. Study as a whole: Once the initial diagnosis was made, peripheral blood was obtained before any treatment.

Sample: blood. The TCR originated in a woman aged 18-29 years with Graves' hyperthyroidism. V gene TRBV10-3 combines with J gene TRBJ2-7, with 8 nucleotides matching TRBD1. The CDR3 loop is CTITSPGTGSYEQYF. The CDR3 nucleotides are TGTACCATCACTTCACCCGGGACAGGCTCCTACGAGCAGTACTTC.